This T cell receptor beta chain was sequenced during a study of blood T cell repertoires in COVID-19. In the study overall: Samples taken during acute and convalescent COVID-19 were collected in the United States, Italy and Spain. From T cells, B-cell-depleted T cells, or PBMCs came the material, which was cDNA or gDNA.

A Seattle source enrolled patients during active infection and followed them longitudinally. This table comes from immunoSEQ multiplex PCR, and its TCRdb copy is limited to in-frame clones, with some not included. This sample has about 170,000 clones, with 70% to 90% found just once. CDR1 and CDR2 from the germline V gene are SGHNT and YYREEE (reference sequence). This CDR3 has 14 amino acids. V was clipped by 4 bases and J by 6 bases; unmatched bases: 4. This chain joins TRBV5-4 and TRBJ2-2, with TRBD1 matching 9 bases. The sample taken for sequencing was peripheral blood. The sequence came from a man of 80 years or more with COVID-19, enrolled during active disease. The CDR3 sequence is CASSPRTGAGELFF. CDR3 sequence (DNA): TGTGCCAGCAGCCCGAGGACAGGGGCCGGGGAGCTGTTTTTT.